These 29 T cell receptor beta chains were all obtained from the same sample, sequenced in a study of PD-1 blockade in classical Hodgkin lymphoma. There was relapse after autologous stem cell transplantation in every patient, and there was variation in brentuximab vedotin exposure. Data came from immunoSEQ multiplex PCR; TCRdb stores just in-frame clones and leaves some out. Found here are more than 15,000 clones, over 55% of them singletons; the top ten hold under 9.5%. Sequencing was performed on peripheral blood mononuclear cells (PBMCs), taken before the second cycle of nivolumab. These receptors came from a human donor with classical Hodgkin lymphoma.

This chain connects TRBV5-5 to TRBJ1-1, with TRBD1 as a possible D gene (5 bases). Germline CDR1 reads SGHKS; CDR2 reads YYEKEE (reference sequence). The CDR3 has 15 amino acids. Trimming removed 1 base from V and 1 base from J, with 11 bases in between. The CDR3 here is CASSLLGVGNTEAFF. The CDR3 nucleotides read TGTGCCAGCAGCTTGTTGGGGGTCGGGAACACTGAAGCTTTCTTT.

This clone has just one count. The chain combines TRBV28 with TRBJ1-2; D unresolved. Trimming stripped 2 bases from V and 5 bases from J, with 15 bases between. This CDR3 comprises 15 residues. Germline loops: CDR1 MDHEN, CDR2 SYDVKM. The CDR3 loop reads CASSLGLRDEYGYTF. CDR3 in DNA: TGTGCCAGCAGTTTAGGTCTGAGAGATGAGTATGGCTACACCTTC.

The rearrangement uses TRBV6-4 and TRBJ2-3; 10 positions match TRBD1. The germline CDR1 and CDR2 sequences are MRHNA and SNTAGT. Trimming at V came to 3 bases and at J to 4 bases, leaving 4 bases not matched to a gene. The CDR3 is 15 residues long. CDR3 loop: CASSERTGGADTQYF. For the CDR3, the DNA is TGTGCCAGCAGTGAAAGGACAGGGGGAGCAGATACGCAGTATTTT.

This chain uses TRBV19 with TRBJ1-5, with no clear D. Trimming removed 5 bases from V and 7 bases from J, with 12 bases in between. CDR1 and CDR2 (germline): LNHDA, SQIVND (reference sequence). This CDR3 region has 13 residues. CDR3 loop: CASSFGVQQPQHF. In nucleotides, the CDR3 is TGTGCCAGTAGTTTCGGGGTACAGCAGCCCCAGCATTTT.

Relative to its sample, this clone is large. The chain joins TRBV19 to TRBJ2-2; possibly TRBD1 or TRBD2 for D (5 bases each). This CDR3 region has 13 residues. With 5 bases removed from V and 5 bases from J, the gap between germline ends came to 9 bases. Germline loops: CDR1 LNHDA, CDR2 SQIVND (reference sequence). This CDR3 reads CASSSGATGELFF. The CDR3 DNA reads as TGTGCCAGTAGTTCCGGGGCGACCGGGGAGCTGTTTTTT.

The rearrangement links TRBV11-2 to TRBJ2-5, with D perhaps matching TRBD2 (5 bases). V gave up 5 bases and J gave up 1 base, with 11 bases separating them. The CDR3 has 14 residues. CDR1 is SGHAT, CDR2 FQNNGV, per germline. CDR3 in amino acids: CASSRVEGQETQYF. As DNA, the CDR3 is TGTGCCAGCAGCCGCGTCGAGGGCCAAGAGACCCAGTACTTC.

V and J are TRBV9 and TRBJ2-3; TRBD2 matches at 8 bases. Losses at the gene ends were 4 bases for V and 0 bases for J; bases not matched to a gene: 7. The V gene's germline CDR1 is SGDLS and CDR2 YYNGEE. This CDR3 comprises 16 residues. As DNA, the CDR3 is TGTGCCAGCAGCCCCGGACCTAGCGGGAGCACAGATACGCAGTATTTT. Protein: CASSPGPSGSTDTQYF.

This rearrangement joins TRBV6-6 to TRBJ1-1, with D possibly matching TRBD1 (6 bases). This CDR3 has 14 amino acids. The ends were cut back, 2 bases at V and 7 bases at J, with 14 bases in the middle. CDR1 is MNHNY, CDR2 SVGAGI, per germline (reference sequence). The CDR3 protein is CASSYLQGSGEAFF. CDR3 DNA: TGTGCCAGCAGTTACCTACAGGGATCGGGTGAAGCTTTCTTT.

CDR3 amino acids: CASSSLVFSTYEQYF. CDR3 bases: TGTGCCAGCAGCTCCTTAGTTTTTTCCACCTACGAGCAGTACTTC. The chain has TRBV11-1 and TRBJ2-7, with D hard to call. This CDR3 is 15 amino acids long. Germline loops: CDR1 SGHAT, CDR2 FQDESV (reference sequence). V was pared by 4 bases and J by 2 bases, with 15 bases between.

There are a few counts of this clone. The V gene is TRBV9, the J gene TRBJ2-5; tentatively, D is TRBD1 or TRBD2 (5 bases each). The CDR3 sequence is 16 residues long. Germline-derived CDR1 and CDR2 are SGDLS and YYNGEE. Trimming removed 0 bases at V and 5 bases at J, with 17 bases between. The CDR3 DNA follows: TGTGCCAGCAGCGTAGGGGTTAGACTGGGGGTGGAGACCCAGTACTTC. Translating gives CASSVGVRLGVETQYF.

The V and J genes are TRBV7-9 and TRBJ1-1; D ambiguous. Trimming cost V 3 bases and J 3 bases, with 11 bases left between them. From germline, CDR1 is SEHNR and CDR2 FQNEAQ (reference sequence). The CDR3 contains 14 residues. For the CDR3, the DNA is TGTGCCAGCAGCTTTAATGGTGAGGACACTGAAGCTTTCTTT. This sequence encodes CASSFNGEDTEAFF.

This chain links TRBV6-1 with TRBJ2-5; the D gene is possibly TRBD1 (6 bases). Germline CDR1 is MNHNS and CDR2 is SASEGT. The V end lost 4 bases, the J end lost 1 base, and 13 bases lay between the germline ends. CDR3 length: 15 amino acids. The CDR3 nucleotides read TGTGCCAGCAGTGTGGTACAGGGTTTCCAAGAGACCCAGTACTTC. Protein product: CASSVVQGFQETQYF.

The CDR3 region has the DNA TGTGCCAGCAGCGTAGGCCTGGAACAGACCTACGAGCAGTACTTC. This gives the protein CASSVGLEQTYEQYF. This chain joins TRBV9 and TRBJ2-7, with D uncertain. This CDR3 is 15 amino acids long. Trimming took 0 bases from V and 2 from J, leaving 12 bases between them. CDR1 and CDR2 from the germline V gene are SGDLS and YYNGEE.

This clone came up a few times. This chain connects TRBV9 to TRBJ2-7; no firm D call. Trimming removed 0 bases at V and 3 bases at J, with 13 bases between. This CDR3 spans 15 amino acids. Germline V CDR1 and CDR2: SGDLS, YYNGEE. The CDR3 DNA reads TGTGCCAGCAGCGTAGGGAGTGGAGATAGCTACGAGCAGTACTTC. Its protein is CASSVGSGDSYEQYF.

By share, this clone counts as medium-sized. The chain couples TRBV5-1 to TRBJ1-1; D is possibly TRBD1 (6 bases). The CDR3 runs 15 residues. V was clipped by 4 bases and J by 4 bases, with 17 bases between them. Germline assignment: CDR1 SGHRS and CDR2 YFSETQ. The CDR3 is CASSPRPTGSTEAFF. CDR3 bases: TGCGCCAGCAGCCCGCGACCCACAGGGTCCACTGAAGCTTTCTTT.

This clone was observed a handful of times. The V gene is TRBV2, the J gene TRBJ1-5; D unresolved. The V end lost 6 bases, the J end lost 3 bases, and 9 bases lay between the germline ends. Germline assignment: CDR1 SNHLY and CDR2 FYNNEI. The CDR3 runs 13 residues. CDR3 nucleotide sequence: TGTGCCAGCAGGGGGTGGGTCAATCAGCCCCAGCATTTT. Translated: CASRGWVNQPQHF.

The CDR3 nucleotides are TGTGCCAGCAGTGAAGGAGCGTGGAGGCGCACAGATACGCAGTATTTT. Translating gives CASSEGAWRRTDTQYF. The gene calls are TRBV2 and TRBJ2-3; tentatively, D is TRBD2 (5 bases). The CDR3 loop spans 16 amino acids. V shed 1 base and J shed 1 base, with 12 bases lying between them. CDR1 SNHLY and CDR2 FYNNEI come from the germline V gene.

The V gene is TRBV9, the J gene TRBJ2-1, with D tentatively TRBD2 (5 bases). The CDR3 is made up of 15 amino acids. Trimming cost V 4 bases and J 0 bases, with 11 bases left between them. Germline values: CDR1 SGDLS, CDR2 YYNGEE. The DNA of the CDR3 is TGTGCCAGCAGCCCGGAGGTAGGCTCCTACAATGAGCAGTTCTTC. It yields the protein CASSPEVGSYNEQFF.

This clone was seen a few times. The chain combines TRBV6-1 with TRBJ2-2, with D maybe TRBD1 (5 bases). The CDR3 totals 14 residues. The germline V gene has CDR1 MNHNS and CDR2 SASEGT. The V end was cut by 6 bases, the J end by 4 bases, with 12 bases between. The CDR3 nucleotides are TGTGCCAGCAGCCTGGGCAGGGTCACCGGGGAGCTGTTTTTT. Translation: CASSLGRVTGELFF.

The rearrangement uses TRBV11-2 and TRBJ2-3; 10 positions agree with TRBD2. Germline V gene lookup returns CDR1 SGHAT and CDR2 FQNNGV. The V segment lost 3 bases and the J segment 4 bases; nucleotides outside the gene matches: 13. The CDR3 loop spans 18 amino acids. CDR3 loop: CASSFLYPLAGVADTQYF. CDR3 DNA sequence: TGTGCCAGCAGCTTCCTCTACCCTCTAGCGGGAGTAGCAGATACGCAGTATTTT. Full variable domain (remainder filled in from reference TRBV11-2 and TRBJ2-3): EAGVAQSPRYKIIEKRQSVAFWCNPISGHATLYWYQQILGQGPKLLIQFQNNGVVDDSQLPKDRFSAERLKGVDSTLKIQPAKLEDSAVYLCASSFLYPLAGVADTQYFGPGTRLTVL.

The chain is built from TRBV19 and TRBJ2-5; 14 positions match TRBD2. The CDR3 consists of 17 residues. Trimming removed 5 bases from V and 7 bases from J; junction bases left unmatched: 12. CDR1 LNHDA and CDR2 SQIVND come from the germline V gene (reference sequence). The CDR3 DNA is TGTGCCAGTAGTGGACTGGGACTAGCGGGAGCATCGGGGACCCAGTACTTC. This codes for CASSGLGLAGASGTQYF.

V and J are TRBV5-8 and TRBJ2-7; D could derive from TRBD1 or TRBD2 (5 bases each). Trimming took 4 bases from V and 6 from J, leaving 20 bases between them. The CDR3 is 15 amino acids. Germline V gene sequence: CDR1 SGHTS, CDR2 YDEGEE. CDR3 in amino acids: CASSGGSIHRGEQYF. CDR3 DNA sequence: TGTGCCAGCAGCGGGGGTTCGATACATCGAGGCGAGCAGTACTTC.

The V gene is TRBV19, the J gene TRBJ1-2; 7 nucleotides match TRBD1. The germline CDR1 and CDR2 sequences are LNHDA and SQIVND (reference sequence). The CDR3 extends over 15 amino acids. With V trimmed by 5 bases and J by 5 bases, 11 bases remained unmatched. In DNA, the CDR3 is TGTGCCAGTAGTCTCCCGGGACAGTCTTGGTATGGCTACACCTTC. Residues: CASSLPGQSWYGYTF.

This chain uses TRBV7-9 with TRBJ1-2, with unresolved D. The V and J ends lost 4 bases and 4 bases respectively, with 16 bases between them. Per the germline V gene, CDR1 is SEHNR and CDR2 is FQNEAQ (reference sequence). This CDR3 comprises 15 residues. The CDR3 DNA is TGTGCCAGCAGCTCCCCCGAGGGCCGGGCCTATGGCTACACCTTC. Protein product: CASSSPEGRAYGYTF. Full variable domain (remainder filled in from reference TRBV7-9 and TRBJ1-2): DTGVSQNPRHKITKRGQNVTFRCDPISEHNRLYWYRQTLGQGPEFLTYFQNEAQLEKSRLLSDRFSAERPKGSFSTLEIQRTEQGDSAMYLCASSSPEGRAYGYTFGSGTRLTVV.

This chain connects TRBV6-1 to TRBJ2-7, with D tentatively TRBD2 (5 bases). From germline, CDR1 is MNHNS and CDR2 SASEGT. Deletions cut 0 bases from V and 7 bases from J, with 10 bases between. The CDR3 has 13 amino acids. This chain's CDR3 is CASSEAGVGEQYF. DNA for the CDR3: TGTGCCAGCAGTGAAGCGGGAGTGGGGGAGCAGTACTTC.

The gene calls are TRBV2 and TRBJ2-4, with D possibly matching TRBD1 (6 bases). The length of the CDR3 is 13 residues. Germline lookup yields CDR1 SNHLY and CDR2 FYNNEI. V was trimmed by 9 bases and J by 6 bases, leaving 15 bases between them. The CDR3 DNA follows: TGTGCCAGTCTACAGGGAAGGGGAAACATTCAGTACTTC. Protein: CASLQGRGNIQYF.

The chain joins TRBV6-6 to TRBJ1-5; possible D gene TRBD1, 6 bases. The CDR3 has 16 amino acids. V was shortened by 8 bases and J by 3 bases, with 20 bases between the two germline ends. From germline, CDR1 is MNHNY and CDR2 SVGAGI (reference sequence). The DNA for the CDR3 is TGTGCCAGCGCTCCTAACGGACAGAAAAACAATCAGCCCCAGCATTTT. It codes for CASAPNGQKNNQPQHF.

The genes are TRBV9 and TRBJ1-2, with D maybe TRBD1 (6 bases). CDR1 and CDR2 from the germline V gene are SGDLS and YYNGEE. Trimming pared 3 bases from V and 4 bases from J, leaving 19 bases between. There are 16 residues in the CDR3. CDR3: CASSAESSGVRYGYTF. CDR3 coding DNA: TGTGCCAGCAGCGCCGAGAGCTCAGGGGTCCGCTATGGCTACACCTTC.

There are a few counts of this clone. The rearrangement joins TRBV19 to TRBJ1-5, with 7 bases identical to TRBD1. Germline loops: CDR1 LNHDA, CDR2 SQIVND (reference sequence). The CDR3 loop spans 14 amino acids. The J segment lost 7 bases and the V segment lost 7 bases, leaving 10 bases of the junction unmatched. The CDR3 protein is CASTKLRGGQPQHF. The DNA of the CDR3 is TGTGCCAGTACCAAACTCAGGGGGGGACAGCCCCAGCATTTT.